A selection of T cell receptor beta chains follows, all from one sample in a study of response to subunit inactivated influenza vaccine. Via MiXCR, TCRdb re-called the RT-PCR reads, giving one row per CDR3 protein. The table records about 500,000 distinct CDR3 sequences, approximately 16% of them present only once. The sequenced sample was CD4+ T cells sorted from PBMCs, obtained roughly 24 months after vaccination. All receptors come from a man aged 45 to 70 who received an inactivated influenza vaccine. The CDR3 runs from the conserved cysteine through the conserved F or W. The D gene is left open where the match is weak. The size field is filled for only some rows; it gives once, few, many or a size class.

CSASYGTGANVLTF,TGCAGTGCTAGTTACGGGACTGGGGCCAACGTCCTGACTTTC,TRBJ2-6,TRBV20-1,.,.
CGARAGTSGASYEQYF,TGCGGTGCTAGAGCCGGGACTAGCGGGGCGTCCTACGAGCAGTACTTC,TRBJ2-7,TRBV20-1,.,TRBD2
CASAPTSNYGYTF,TGTGCCAGCGCTCCGACCTCTAACTATGGCTACACCTTC,TRBJ1-2,TRBV6-1,.,.
CATSRGVDLSTDTQYF,TGTGCCACCAGCAGAGGTGTGGATCTTAGCACAGATACGCAGTATTTT,TRBJ2-3,TRBV15,.,.
CASSSVGGAGYGYTF,TGTGCCAGCAGTTCGGTAGGGGGCGCAGGTTATGGCTACACCTTC,TRBJ1-2,TRBV12-3/TRBV12-4,.,TRBD1
CSFRTRKLVGELFF,TGCAGCTTCAGGACTAGGAAGCTCGTCGGGGAGCTGTTTTTT,TRBJ2-2,TRBV29-1,few,TRBD2
CSAPGTGRNQPQHF,TGCAGTGCTCCTGGGACAGGGCGCAATCAGCCCCAGCATTTT,TRBJ1-5,TRBV20-1,.,TRBD1
CASSFTITNYGYTF,TGCGCCAGCAGCTTTACCATAACTAACTATGGCTACACCTTC,TRBJ1-2,TRBV5-1,.,.
CASSSLDMLRPGELFF,TGTGCCAGCAGTTCCCTCGACATGCTTCGACCCGGGGAGCTGTTTTTT,TRBJ2-2,TRBV6-5,.,.
CSVPPNGAGETQYF,TGCAGCGTCCCCCCGAACGGGGCAGGGGAGACCCAGTACTTC,TRBJ2-5,TRBV29-1,few,.
CSVDSQFYGYTF,TGCAGCGTTGATTCACAGTTCTATGGCTACACCTTC,TRBJ1-2,TRBV29-1,few,.
CASSYLRQDTTQYF,TGTGCCAGCAGTTACTTAAGACAGGATACTACGCAGTATTTT,TRBJ2-3,TRBV6-5,few,.
CASSRTVQGAVEKLFF,TGCGCCAGCAGCCGAACAGTACAGGGGGCAGTTGAAAAACTGTTTTTT,TRBJ1-4,TRBV4-3,few,TRBD1
CASTEDRGTEAFF,TGTGCCAGCACCGAGGACAGGGGGACTGAAGCTTTCTTT,TRBJ1-1,TRBV2,many,TRBD1
CASSAALAGGRNEQFF,TGTGCCAGCAGCGCGGCTCTAGCGGGAGGCCGGAATGAGCAGTTCTTC,TRBJ2-1,TRBV7-2,few,TRBD2
CSATLAGGTDTQYF,TGCAGTGCCACACTAGCGGGGGGCACAGATACGCAGTATTTT,TRBJ2-3,TRBV20-1,medium-sized,TRBD2
CSAPGRGGYGYTF,TGCAGTGCTCCAGGGAGAGGAGGCTATGGCTACACCTTC,TRBJ1-2,TRBV20-1,.,.
CASSTSPFTWDSNQPQHF,TGCGCCAGCAGCACCTCCCCCTTCACCTGGGATAGCAATCAGCCCCAGCATTTT,TRBJ1-5,TRBV5-1,.,.
CASSSGASANTGELFF,TGCGCCAGCAGCTCTGGGGCTTCCGCGAACACCGGGGAGCTGTTTTTT,TRBJ2-2,TRBV5-1,few,.
CASSLFGASSTDTQYF,TGTGCCAGCAGCTTATTTGGGGCGTCTAGCACAGATACGCAGTATTTT,TRBJ2-3,TRBV7-2,.,.
CAWSAGSRSGTQYF,TGTGCCTGGAGTGCTGGGAGCAGAAGTGGGACCCAGTACTTC,TRBJ2-5,TRBV30,.,.
CASNSGAYGYTF,TGTGCCAGCAATTCAGGAGCCTATGGCTACACCTTC,TRBJ1-2,TRBV2,.,.
CASSVISGNPAEQFF,TGTGCTAGCAGCGTAATAAGCGGGAACCCAGCGGAGCAGTTCTTC,TRBJ2-1,TRBV9,.,TRBD2
CSVRTGGDGYTF,TGCAGCGTTCGGACAGGGGGCGATGGCTACACCTTC,TRBJ1-2,TRBV29-1,many,TRBD1
CASSEWIAGVTDTQYF,TGTGCCAGCAGTGAATGGATAGCGGGAGTCACAGATACGCAGTATTTT,TRBJ2-3,TRBV2,.,TRBD2
CSVERTPGEQYF,TGCAGCGTTGAGAGAACACCGGGCGAGCAGTACTTC,TRBJ2-7,TRBV29-1,many,.
CSARSTSQVYNEQFF,TGCAGTGCTAGATCGACTAGCCAGGTCTACAATGAGCAGTTCTTC,TRBJ2-1,TRBV20-1,.,TRBD2